Sequencing of this T cell receptor (delta chain) was carried out in a study of gamma-delta chains in newborns, infants, children. TCRdb re-processed the reads using CATT. The repertoire includes roughly 15,000 delta-chain clones, 7.3% of them detected once, and around 22% sits in the top ten. Per the germline V gene, CDR1 is GEAIGNYY and CDR2 is EKD. Unmatched junction bases numbered 10, after V lost 0 bases and J lost 0 bases. This CDR3 is built from 21 residues. In its sample, this clone was seen a few times. The sequence was collected from a child who was a newborn, infant or young child, either healthy, febrile or measles-vaccinated (not recorded which). Sequencing was carried out using blood. The rearrangement joins TRDV2 to TRDJ3, with 10 bases that match TRDD3. CDR3 sequence reads: CACDTVSRGIRGSWDTRQMFF. The DNA for the CDR3 is TGTGCCTGTGACACCGTAAGCCGGGGGATACGCGGCTCCTGGGACACCCGACAGATGTTTTTC.